The 24 T cell receptor beta chains below all came from one sample that was sequenced in a study of healthy donors' naive CD4 and CD8 T cells. Starting from approximately 500 ng of total RNA, TCR libraries were made with linear amplification. TCRdb called the reads again in MiXCR, with one record for every CDR3 protein. The sample holds roughly 200,000 distinct CDR3 sequences, around three quarters seen once. What was sequenced was naive CD4+ and CD8+ T cells sorted from blood, pooled from several donors. These receptors were collected from a pool of human donors in good health; the sample pools cells from several healthy donors.

The chain couples TRBV19 to TRBJ2-2; D is uncertain. The CDR3 is made up of 11 amino acids. The V gene lost 6 bases and the J gene lost 7 bases, with 6 bases spanning the gap. The germline gives CDR1 LNHDA, CDR2 SQIVND (reference sequence). Here the CDR3 DNA reads TGTGCCAGTAGAATTGACGGGGAGCTGTTTTTT. Residues: CASRIDGELFF.

This sequence joins TRBV12-3 or TRBV12-4 and TRBJ2-7; the D is unclear. Trimming shortened V by 1 base and J by 6 bases, and 7 bases separated the two germline ends. The CDR3 sequence is 12 residues long. The CDR3 is CASSLGRPEQYF. Written as DNA, the CDR3 is TGTGCCAGCAGTTTAGGACGCCCCGAGCAGTACTTC.

Concerning this clonotype: The junction and the germline gene differ at one end; a read error may be behind it. The chain employs TRBV5-1 and TRBJ2-1; perhaps TRBD2 as D (5 bases). The CDR3 contains 16 residues. Germline V gene data show CDR1 as SGHRS and CDR2 as YFSETQ. CDR3 sequence reads: CTSSPGPGGAYNEQFF. Written as DNA, the CDR3 is TGCACCAGCAGCCCTGGACCCGGAGGCGCCTACAATGAGCAGTTCTTC.

The chain is built from TRBV6-5 and TRBJ2-7, with unresolved D. V was pared by 0 bases and J by 5 bases, with 11 bases between. Germline V gene sequence: CDR1 MNHEY, CDR2 SVGAGI. This CDR3 region has 14 residues. CDR3 region: CASSYSRRENEQYF. CDR3 nucleotides: TGTGCCAGCAGTTACTCGAGGCGCGAGAACGAGCAGTACTTC.

This clonotype was observed a single time. The rearrangement uses TRBV28 and TRBJ1-6; TRBD1 matches 8 bases. This CDR3 has 15 amino acids. The ends lost 4 bases at V and 9 bases at J; junction bases unmatched: 8. Germline CDR1 is MDHEN and CDR2 is SYDVKM. The CDR3 sequence: CASSSRGLRGSPLHF. The CDR3 DNA sequence: TGTGCCAGCAGTTCCAGGGGGCTGAGGGGTTCACCCCTCCACTTT.

The DNA for the CDR3 is TGTGCCAGCAGTCCCCGGCGGGGCCCCTACAATGAGCAGTTCTTC. It specifies CASSPRRGPYNEQFF. This chain connects TRBV6-5 to TRBJ2-1, with a weak D call TRBD2 (6 bases). Trimming removed 5 bases at V and 2 bases at J, with 13 bases between. This CDR3 contains 15 residues. CDR1 and CDR2 from the germline V gene are MNHEY and SVGAGI.

This chain connects TRBV29-1 to TRBJ2-2, with 7 nucleotides matching TRBD1. CDR1 and CDR2 (germline): SQVTM, ANQGSEA. This CDR3 region has 17 residues. Unmatched junction bases numbered 9, after V lost 0 bases and J lost 2 bases. The CDR3 reads CSVEDRDSEANTGELFF. The CDR3 nucleotides read TGCAGCGTTGAAGATCGGGACAGCGAAGCAAACACCGGGGAGCTGTTTTTT.

The genes are TRBV6-5 and TRBJ1-5; no definite D call. Trimming removed 10 bases at V and 1 base at J, with 14 bases between. Germline loops: CDR1 MNHEY, CDR2 SVGAGI. This CDR3 has 14 residues. As DNA, the CDR3 is TGTGCCACCGCCCTTCGGGGAAGCAATCAGCCCCAGCATTTT. It specifies CATALRGSNQPQHF.

The chain has TRBV6-5 and TRBJ1-1; D is unclear. Trimming removed 2 bases from V and 3 bases from J, with 7 bases in between. Germline V gene data show CDR1 as MNHEY and CDR2 as SVGAGI. The CDR3 loop spans 13 amino acids. As DNA, the CDR3 is TGTGCCAGCAGTTACAGGAGGGACACTGAAGCTTTCTTT. It translates to CASSYRRDTEAFF.

V gene TRBV29-1 combines with J gene TRBJ2-2; weak D call: TRBD1 (6 bases). This CDR3 is 14 amino acids long. V was shortened by 7 bases and J by 2 bases, with 14 bases between the two germline ends. The V gene's germline CDR1 is SQVTM and CDR2 ANQGSEA. The CDR3, as DNA: TGCAGCGCCACAAGACAGGATAACACCGGGGAGCTGTTTTTT. It translates to CSATRQDNTGELFF.

The rearrangement joins TRBV19 to TRBJ1-2; 7 positions agree with TRBD1. V dropped 4 bases and J dropped 0; count of bases not matched to a gene: 8. CDR3 length equals 16 residues. Looked up from germline, CDR1 is LNHDA and CDR2 is SQIVND (reference sequence). DNA of the CDR3: TGTGCCAGTAGTACTACACAGGGGCTGGCTAACTATGGCTACACCTTC. The encoded protein is CASSTTQGLANYGYTF. The full variable domain, in which reference TRBV19 and TRBJ1-2 provide the parts outside the CDR3, is DGGITQSPKYLFRKEGQNVTLSCEQNLNHDAMYWYRQDPGQGLRLIYYSQIVNDFQKGDIAEGYSVSREKKESFPLTVTSAQKNPTAFYLCASSTTQGLANYGYTFGSGTRLTVV.

The chain carries TRBV29-1 and TRBJ1-2; 7 bases align to TRBD1. This CDR3 has 13 amino acids. The germline V gene has CDR1 SQVTM and CDR2 ANQGSEA. J lost 9 bases, V lost 7 bases, and 14 bases had no gene match. The CDR3, as DNA: TGCAGCGCCCCCCGACAGGGAGAGACGAGCTACACCTTC. Translating it yields CSAPRQGETSYTF.

This clonotype has just a few counts. The V gene is TRBV5-6, the J gene TRBJ2-1, with TRBD2 matching over 9 bases. V shed 4 bases, J shed 7 bases, and the junction held 12 bases outside the gene matches. This CDR3 is built from 16 residues. Per the germline V gene, CDR1 is SGHDT and CDR2 is YYEEEE. The CDR3 is CASSLPTSGLENEQFF. The CDR3 region has the DNA TGTGCCAGCAGCCTCCCGACTAGCGGCCTTGAGAATGAGCAGTTCTTC.

This chain joins TRBV19 and TRBJ2-7; TRBD1 might be the D (5 bases). CDR1 is LNHDA and CDR2 is SQIVND in the germline V gene (reference sequence). Trimming stripped 2 bases from V and 5 bases from J, with 7 bases between. CDR3 size: 12 residues. Here the CDR3 reads CASSIQGNEQYF. CDR3 nucleotides: TGTGCCAGTAGTATACAGGGAAACGAGCAGTACTTC.

This chain connects TRBV29-1 to TRBJ1-2; D ambiguous. Germline V gene lookup returns CDR1 SQVTM and CDR2 ANQGSEA. V gave up 5 bases and J gave up 7 bases, with 11 bases separating them. This CDR3 is 11 amino acids long. For the CDR3, the DNA is TGCAGCGTTAAAGGGAAGGGTGGCTACACCTTC. The encoded protein is CSVKGKGGYTF.

The V and J genes are TRBV7-9 and TRBJ2-5; D might be TRBD2 (5 bases). Germline CDR1 and CDR2: SEHNR and FQNEAQ (reference sequence). Trimming removed 4 bases from V and 1 base from J, with 16 bases in between. CDR3 length: 16 residues. The CDR3 loop reads CASSSWAGGPQETQYF. In DNA form, the CDR3 reads TGTGCCAGCAGCTCCTGGGCCGGAGGCCCCCAAGAGACCCAGTACTTC.

This clonotype was counted between two and nine times. The chain combines TRBV5-6 with TRBJ2-5, with TRBD1 matching over 8 bases. From germline, CDR1 is SGHDT and CDR2 YYEEEE. There are 11 residues in the CDR3. Trimming cost V 10 bases and J 7 bases; bases outside gene matches: 6. The CDR3 loop is CASGQGGTQYF. The CDR3 DNA reads TGTGCCTCTGGACAGGGAGGGACCCAGTACTTC.

This clonotype was counted only a few times. The CDR3 loop reads CASSSLRDPNEQFF. The CDR3 coding sequence is TGTGCCAGCAGTTCTCTTCGGGACCCCAATGAGCAGTTCTTC. The V and J genes are TRBV11-2 and TRBJ2-1; D is tentatively TRBD1 or TRBD2 (5 bases each). From germline, CDR1 is SGHAT and CDR2 FQNNGV. There are 14 residues in the CDR3. Trimming stripped 6 bases from V and 6 bases from J, with 15 bases between.

V usage is TRBV6-5 and J usage is TRBJ2-1; possible D gene TRBD2, 6 bases. The germline V gene encodes CDR1 MNHEY and CDR2 SVGAGI. Trimming took off 8 bases at V and 0 bases at J, with 11 bases between the two ends. CDR3 length: 14 residues. The CDR3 region is CASLGGGSYNEQFF. DNA for the CDR3: TGTGCCAGCCTCGGGGGTGGCTCCTACAATGAGCAGTTCTTC.

The genes are TRBV29-1 and TRBJ2-7; D possibly uses TRBD1 or TRBD2 (7 bases each). The CDR3 is 13 residues long. Germline V gives CDR1 SQVTM, CDR2 ANQGSEA. V was clipped by 5 bases and J by 3 bases, with 14 bases between them. The CDR3 coding sequence is TGCAGCGTTACCAGGGGGGACTACTACGAGCAGTACTTC. Residues: CSVTRGDYYEQYF.

The chain couples TRBV29-1 to TRBJ2-3; D is unclear. Trimming left V 3 bases short and J 1 base short, with 14 bases between. Germline CDR1 and CDR2: SQVTM and ANQGSEA. The CDR3 is 15 residues long. The CDR3 bases are TGCAGCGTTGACGCGGATCTAAGGCGCACAGATACGCAGTATTTT. Amino acids: CSVDADLRRTDTQYF.

J is TRBJ1-2 and V is TRBV20-1, with TRBD1 identical over 10 bases. This CDR3 has 12 amino acids. Germline V gives CDR1 DFQATT, CDR2 SNEGSKA (reference sequence). V gave up 6 bases and J gave up 6 bases; unmatched junction bases: 4. CDR3 in amino acids: CSAGQGVDGYTF. In nucleotides, the CDR3 is TGCAGTGCAGGACAGGGGGTGGATGGCTACACCTTC.

This chain joins TRBV19 and TRBJ2-3; TRBD2 matches at 7 bases. Losses at the gene ends were 4 bases for V and 1 base for J; bases not matched to a gene: 8. Germline CDR1 and CDR2: LNHDA and SQIVND (reference sequence). This CDR3 has 16 residues. CDR3 coding DNA: TGTGCCAGTAGTAGTTCACGCGCGGGGGGCACAGATACGCAGTATTTT. Amino acids: CASSSSRAGGTDTQYF.

This clonotype was recorded once. The chain carries TRBV7-2 and TRBJ2-3; no reliable D call. The CDR3 spans 13 residues. Trimming cost V 7 bases and J 0 bases, with 8 bases left between them. Germline values: CDR1 SGHTA, CDR2 FQGNSA. CDR3 amino acids: CASTTTSTDTQYF. The CDR3 DNA sequence: TGTGCCAGCACAACCACTAGCACAGATACGCAGTATTTT. The full variable domain, its missing parts supplied by reference TRBV7-2 and TRBJ2-3, is GAGVSQSPSNKVTEKGKDVELRCDPISGHTALYWYRQSLGQGLEFLIYFQGNSAPDKSGLPSDRFSAERTGGSVSTLTIQRTQQEDSAVYLCASTTTSTDTQYFGPGTRLTVL.